Below, 25 T cell receptor delta chains from the same sample are listed, as sequenced in a study of γδ T cells in repeated Plasmodium falciparum infection (dated by TCRdb to the early 2020s). The library was prepared using multiplex PCR. TCRdb shows the sequencer as Illumina MiSeq. Clones were re-identified by TCRdb from the public reads with CATT, and rows with the same DNA were merged. Across this sample there are around 89,000 delta-chain clones, with more than 1.4% seen only once. Together, the top ten hold roughly 9.5% of the sample. Vgamma9/Vdelta2+ and Vdelta2-negative gammadelta T cell populations were flow-sorted from peripheral blood mononuclear cells for bulk TCR repertoire analysis. Sequencing was carried out using gamma-delta T cells from blood. These receptors originate from a pool of human donors (malaria-infected and uninfected, not separated).

This chain connects TRDV1 to TRDJ1, with 8 positions matching TRDD3. The J gene, left out of TCRdb, was set here by checking the DNA against germline. The CDR3 extends over 25 amino acids. The V and J ends lost 5 bases and 0 bases, in that order; junction bases with no gene match: 35. CDR1 is TSWWSYY, CDR2 QGS, per germline. The CDR3 sequence: CALGSPARLPSYYWGGPSDTDKLIF. CDR3 bases: TGTGCTCTTGGGTCCCCCGCTCGCCTTCCCTCATACTACTGGGGGGGTCCCTCTGACACCGATAAACTCATCTTT.

This clone turned up a few times. The translation of this DNA and the TCRdb protein of a much larger clone differ at residue 10, probably owing to a read error; the protein shown here is translated from the DNA. The genes are TRDV1 and TRDJ1; 9 bases map to TRDD3. The J gene is not listed in TCRdb, so it was assigned here from a DNA match to germline. J gave up 0 bases and V 1 base, and 24 bases lay outside the gene matches. The CDR3 is made up of 23 amino acids. The germline gives CDR1 TSWWSYY, CDR2 QGS. This chain's CDR3 is CALGEPFRTPLPLLGEYTDKLIF. The DNA for the CDR3 is TGTGCTCTTGGGGAACCCTTCCGAACCCCCCTCCCTTTACTGGGGGAGTACACCGATAAACTCATCTTT.

A remark on this clone: The protein in TCRdb stems from a much larger clone and differs at residue 6 from this DNA's translation, likely a read error; here the protein is translated from the DNA. The chain carries TRDV1 and TRDJ4; 10 nucleotides line up with TRDD3. The J gene was missing in TCRdb and was found by matching the end of the DNA to germline. Trimming removed 2 bases from V and 0 bases from J; junction bases left unmatched: 27. CDR1 TSWWSYY and CDR2 QGS come from the germline V gene. The CDR3 is made up of 23 amino acids. This chain's CDR3 is CALGETLWERTSRWGIYTRPLIF. In nucleotides, the CDR3 is TGTGCTCTTGGGGAAACCTTGTGGGAGAGGACTTCCCGCTGGGGGATATATACCAGACCCCTGATCTTT.

This clone was detected only a few times. TCRdb's entry gives the protein of a much larger clone, which mismatches this DNA's translation at residue 14, likely from a read error; the protein reported here is translated from the DNA. V is TRDV1 and J is TRDJ1; 11 bases line up with TRDD3. Because TCRdb records no J gene, it was assigned here through a match of the DNA to germline. Germline loops: CDR1 TSWWSYY, CDR2 QGS. There are 20 residues in the CDR3. J lost 0 bases, V lost 4 bases, and 16 bases had no gene match. In DNA form, the CDR3 reads TGTGCTCTTGGGGGGGTCTCTCCCCCTTACTGGGGGATAGACACCGATAAACTCATCTTT. This encodes CALGGVSPPYWGIDTDKLIF.

About this clone itself: TCRdb shows a much larger clone's protein in place of this DNA's translation, and the two differ at residue 8, likely through a read error; the protein shown is translated from the DNA. The chain joins TRDV1 to TRDJ2, with TRDD3 matching over 12 bases. TCRdb does not report a J gene; here it was assigned by matching the DNA to germline references. With V trimmed by 0 bases and J by 8 bases, 22 bases remained unmatched. CDR3 length equals 22 residues. CDR1 is TSWWSYY, CDR2 QGS, per germline. The CDR3 sequence: CALGELDPPTTTWGIRRAQLFF. For the CDR3, the DNA is TGTGCTCTTGGGGAACTAGACCCTCCTACAACTACCTGGGGGATACGTAGGGCACAACTCTTCTTT.

This clone has more than one count but fewer than ten. The TCRdb protein comes from a much larger clone and disagrees with this DNA's translation at residue 8, likely due to a read error; the protein given here is derived from the DNA. As DNA, the CDR3 is TGTGCCTGTGACACCGTGGGCCCGGGGGATCCTACCGATAAACTCATCTTT. Protein: CACDTVGPGDPTDKLIF. This chain links TRDV2 with TRDJ1, with TRDD3 identical over 7 bases. No J gene is reported in TCRdb; it was inferred here by comparing the DNA with germline. Trimming removed 0 bases from V and 2 bases from J; junction bases left unmatched: 11. CDR3 length equals 17 residues. CDR1 is GEAIGNYY, CDR2 EKD, per germline.

With respect to this clone: The likely explanation is a read error, given a far larger clone one base away. The sample carries other DNA sequences with the same CDR3. This sequence joins TRDV2 and TRDJ1; tentatively, D is TRDD3 (6 bases). TCRdb supplies no J gene; here it was assigned by aligning the nucleotide sequence to germline. This CDR3 has 19 residues. Germline V gene data show CDR1 as GEAIGNYY and CDR2 as EKD. Between the trimmed V and J ends, which lost 4 bases and 3 bases, there was a span of 29 bases. CDR3 amino acids: CACDTKGLGRNRGADKLIF. CDR3 DNA sequence: TGTGCCTGTGATACCAAAGGCCTGGGGCGCAACCGGGGTGCCGATAAACTCATCTTT.

The chain combines TRDV2 with TRDJ1; 7 nucleotides agree with TRDD3. Germline V gives CDR1 GEAIGNYY, CDR2 EKD. V lost 8 bases, J lost 2 bases, and 19 bases stayed unmatched. This CDR3 is built from 17 residues. The CDR3 here is CASLYTLLGERTDKLIF. The CDR3 DNA reads as TGTGCCTCACTTTATACCTTGTTGGGGGAAAGGACCGATAAACTCATCTTT.

This clone was seen at least ten times. Other DNA sequences in the same sample also yield this CDR3. The chain uses TRDV2 and TRDJ1; 12 bases fit TRDD3. From germline, CDR1 is GEAIGNYY and CDR2 EKD. The CDR3 sequence is 18 residues long. V shed 0 bases and J 1 base; nucleotides not matched to a gene: 8. In DNA, the CDR3 is TGTGCCTGTGACACCCGTACTGGGGGATACCAACCCACCGATAAACTCATCTTT. It specifies CACDTRTGGYQPTDKLIF.

This clone has a count of ten or more. With a far larger clone one base away, a read error is the likely cause. The chain combines TRDV2 with TRDJ1; 11 bases map to TRDD3. The CDR3 contains 19 residues. Germline V gene sequence: CDR1 GEAIGNYY, CDR2 EKD. CDR3: CACDTVGGGYVGYTDKPIF. CDR3 DNA sequence: TGTGCCTGTGACACCGTAGGTGGGGGATACGTGGGGTACACCGATAAACCCATCTTT.

This clone has just a few counts. TCRdb's listed protein matches a much larger clone and diverges from this DNA's translation at residue 11, likely through a read error; the protein shown comes from the DNA. This sequence joins TRDV2 and TRDJ1; perhaps TRDD3 as D (6 bases). The J gene is not listed in TCRdb, so it was assigned here from a DNA match to germline. The V gene's germline CDR1 is GEAIGNYY and CDR2 EKD. This CDR3 region has 14 residues. CDR3 nucleotides: TGTGCCTGTGATACAATGGGGGTGGACGATGAACTCATCTTT. Its translation is CACDTMGVDDELIF.

In its sample, this clone was seen a few times. A much larger clonotype is one base distant, so this may be a read error. Different DNA sequences within this sample yield the same CDR3. V usage is TRDV1 and J usage is TRDJ1; 8 bases match TRDD2. The CDR3 extends over 15 amino acids. Germline CDR1 and CDR2: TSWWSYY and QGS. The CDR3 here is CALGESFLNTDKLIF. The DNA for the CDR3 is TGTGCTCTTGGGGAGTCCTTCCTAAACACAGATAAACTCATCTTT.

This clone was counted at least ten times. The chain is built from TRDV1 and TRDJ1, with 7 bases fitting TRDD3. Germline lookup yields CDR1 TSWWSYY and CDR2 QGS. The V and J ends lost 0 bases and 0 bases, in that order; junction bases with no gene match: 13. The CDR3 runs to 19 residues. The CDR3 bases are TGTGCTCTTGGGGAACTATCCCCCGGGGGATTAATGTACACCGATAAACTCATCTTT. Translated: CALGELSPGGLMYTDKLIF.

As concerns this clone: Given a far larger clone just one base away, this is likely a sequencing read error. The same CDR3 arises from other DNA sequences in this sample as well. This rearrangement joins TRDV1 to TRDJ1; D is perhaps TRDD3 (6 bases). Trimming shortened V by 2 bases and J by 1 base, and 35 bases separated the two germline ends. The CDR3 runs to 23 residues. Germline CDR1 and CDR2: TSWWSYY and QGS. In DNA form, the CDR3 reads TGTGCTCTTGGGGAATTCCTTGAGGATCAACTGGGAACCCAAAAGCAGGCCACCGATAAACTCATCTTT. Protein: CALGEFLEDQLGTQKQATDKLIF.

This clone was seen only a few times. This is likely an artifact of a read error, given a far larger clone one base away. At the DNA level, this CDR3 is encoded by other sequences in the same sample as well. With the J gene uncalled, the V gene is TRDV1; the table's D call, TRDD3, has no DNA check behind it. The germline V gene encodes CDR1 TSWWSYY and CDR2 QGS. The CDR3 runs 19 residues. The chain's CDR3 is CALGGRLFPPTINTDKLIF. Written as DNA, the CDR3 is TGTGCTCTTGGGGGACGCCTCTTCCCTCCAACTATCAACACCGATAAACTCATCTTC.

This clone was seen a few times. This sequence is one base from a far larger clone and is likely a read error. This same CDR3 is encoded by further DNA sequences in the sample. V is TRDV2 and J is TRDJ1; 10 bases align to TRDD3. TCRdb offers no J gene call, so here the DNA was matched to germline to obtain one. This CDR3 is built from 14 residues. Germline V gives CDR1 GEAIGNYY, CDR2 EKD. V dropped 1 base and J dropped 10; count of bases not matched to a gene: 8. The CDR3 region has the DNA TGTGCCTGTGACACGTTGGGGGATACCCGAGGACTCATCTTT. Translating gives CACDTLGDTRGLIF.

In regard to this clone: It is likely a read error: a sequence one base away is far more abundant. The rearrangement joins TRDV1 to TRDJ3; 9 positions agree with TRDD3. No J segment appears in TCRdb, so it was assigned here by matching the sequence to germline. CDR1 and CDR2 from the germline V gene are TSWWSYY and QGS. The CDR3 sequence is 21 residues long. The CDR3 reads CALGERGGSGGSDWDTRQMFF. CDR3 in DNA: TGTGCCCTTGGGGAACGTGGTGGGTCTGGGGGATCAGACTGGGACACCCGACAGATGTTTTTC.

Turning to this clone: The TCRdb protein, from a much larger clone, departs from this DNA's translation at residue 10, likely by read error; the protein shown derives from the DNA. This rearrangement joins TRDV1 to TRDJ2, with 7 bases lining up with TRDD3. Germline values: CDR1 TSWWSYY, CDR2 QGS. This CDR3 is 23 amino acids long. The junction had 26 bases not matched to a gene; V was cut back by 2 bases and J by 2 bases. The CDR3 nucleotides read TGTGCTCTTGGGGAAAGGTACTTAGGTTCTCGCCTTCGGATACGATCCTTGACAGCACAACTCTTCTTT. It encodes CALGERYLGSRLRIRSLTAQLFF.

This clone was counted only a few times. TCRdb pairs this DNA with a much larger clone's protein that differs at residue 16, likely a read error; the protein shown was translated from the DNA. The J gene is TRDJ1, the V gene TRDV1, with D perhaps being TRDD2 or TRDD3 (9 bases each). Looked up from germline, CDR1 is TSWWSYY and CDR2 is QGS. This CDR3 spans 22 amino acids. V lost 3 bases and J lost 10, with 42 bases in between. The CDR3 DNA is TGTGCTCTTGGGGACCCCTGCCACCTTCCTACCCCATGGGGGATATTCGGGGAGTCACTCATCTTT. Protein sequence: CALGDPCHLPTPWGIFGESLIF.

The table lists this clone with a few counts. A far larger clone is one nucleotide away, so this likely arose from a read error. Within the sample, other DNA sequences also encode this same CDR3. The J gene is uncalled and the V gene is TRDV2; the D call in the table, TRDD3, was not verified against the DNA. Germline V gene data show CDR1 as GEAIGNYY and CDR2 as EKD. The CDR3 has 14 amino acids. The CDR3 reads CACDTGGPTDKLIF. CDR3 nucleotide sequence: TGTGCCTGTGACACCGGGGGTCCCACCGATAAGCTCATCTTT.

This clone was recorded many times. This DNA translates differently at residue 14 from the TCRdb protein, which is that of a much larger clone; a read error is likely, and the protein shown is the DNA's own translation. The rearrangement uses TRDV2 and TRDJ1; D not certain. Looked up from germline, CDR1 is GEAIGNYY and CDR2 is EKD. The CDR3 loop spans 17 amino acids. CDR3: CACDTVSSPGYTDRLIF. The CDR3 DNA reads as TGTGCCTGTGACACCGTGTCCTCTCCGGGGTACACCGATAGACTCATCTTT.

About this clone itself: A read error is the likely source, as a far larger clone sits one nucleotide away. This same CDR3 is encoded by further DNA sequences in the sample. The gene calls are TRDV2 and TRDJ1; no clear D gene. Germline values: CDR1 GEAIGNYY, CDR2 EKD. The V end was cut by 3 bases, the J end by 3 bases, with 22 bases between. CDR3 length: 17 amino acids. Here the CDR3 reads CACDALTTLRPADKLIF. In DNA, the CDR3 is TGTGCCTGTGACGCTTTAACTACTCTGCGCCCGGCCGATAAACTCATCTTT.

This clone was counted ten times or more. The gene calls are TRDV1 and TRDJ1; 12 bases match TRDD3. The CDR3 extends over 17 amino acids. Germline CDR1 and CDR2: TSWWSYY and QGS. The junction had 17 bases not matched to a gene; V was cut back by 7 bases and J by 8 bases. CDR3 nucleotides: TGTGCTCTTGTTATCCTACCCACATACTGGGGGATACCAAAACTCATCTTT. Amino acid sequence: CALVILPTYWGIPKLIF.

Ten or more counts support this clone. TCRdb records a much larger clone's protein for this DNA, with a difference at residue 10 that likely arises from a read error; the protein given is the translation of the DNA. This CDR3 is also generated by other DNA sequences in the sample. The gene calls are TRDV1 and TRDJ1, with 8 nucleotides matching TRDD2. Per germline, CDR1 TSWWSYY and CDR2 QGS. This CDR3 spans 16 amino acids. The CDR3 sequence is CALGKLPTRIGSKLIF. CDR3 sequence (DNA): TGTGCTCTTGGGAAACTTCCTACTAGGATAGGGAGTAAACTCATCTTT.

This clone turned up a few times. TCRdb's protein for this DNA is that of a much larger clone and differs from the translation at residue 16, likely a read error; the protein shown is the DNA translation. This chain uses TRDV1 with TRDJ1; 7 bases are a match to TRDD3. No J gene was available from TCRdb, and it was assigned here by a germline match of the DNA. J gave up 9 bases and V 1 base, and 23 bases lay outside the gene matches. Per the germline V gene, CDR1 is TSWWSYY and CDR2 is QGS. This CDR3 spans 19 amino acids. The CDR3 sequence is CALGEPSLPLLRGIHELIF. The CDR3 DNA follows: TGTGCTCTTGGGGAACCATCTCTTCCCTTGTTAAGGGGGATCCATGAACTCATCTTT.